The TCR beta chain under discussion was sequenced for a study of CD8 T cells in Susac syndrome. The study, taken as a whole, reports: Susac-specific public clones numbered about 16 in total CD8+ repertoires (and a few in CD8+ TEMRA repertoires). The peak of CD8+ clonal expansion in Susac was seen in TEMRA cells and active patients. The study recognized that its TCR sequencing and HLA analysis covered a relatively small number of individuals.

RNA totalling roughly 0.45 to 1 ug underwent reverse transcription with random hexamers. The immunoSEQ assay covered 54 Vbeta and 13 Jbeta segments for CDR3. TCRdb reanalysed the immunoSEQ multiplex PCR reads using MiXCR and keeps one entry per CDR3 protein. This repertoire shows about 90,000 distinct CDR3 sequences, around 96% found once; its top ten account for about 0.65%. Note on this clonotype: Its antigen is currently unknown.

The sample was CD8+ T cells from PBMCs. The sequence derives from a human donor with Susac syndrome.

CDR3 sequence (DNA): TGTGCGGCGGGATTCGGCACTGAAGCTTTCTTT. This codes for CAAGFGTEAFF. This rearrangement joins TRBV27 to TRBJ1-1, with D unclear. The CDR3 length is 11 residues. The germline gives CDR1 MNHEY, CDR2 SMNVEV (reference sequence).